Listed here is a single T cell receptor (beta chain). Its specificity is not known. This CDR3 is built from 15 residues. Germline V gene lookup returns CDR1 SGHTA and CDR2 FQGNSA. The V and J ends lost 2 bases and 4 bases, in that order; junction bases with no gene match: 3. TCRdb fed the RACE reads into MiXCR, producing one record per CDR3 protein. The sample shows about 71,000 distinct CDR3 sequences, 11% of them seen only once. Time point defined: patch test 3, about 24 weeks after DPC sensitization. Noted treatment: therapeutic diphenylcyclopropenone sensitization with weekly scalp DPC. This entry belongs to a study of human T cells and chemical hapten exposure. Study overall: Alopecia universalis, totalis or areata was present in patients who were mostly female.

Findings of the study overall: TCRs exceeding 1 in 1000 frequency stayed unchanged with DPC sensitization.

This chain links TRBV7-2 with TRBJ2-7, with 12 bases that match TRBD1. The TCR comes from a woman aged 45-60 years with alopecia areata. Some clones in this sample may be carry-over from other donors' samples. The specimen was whole blood, collected in connection with sensitization to the hapten diphenylcyclopropenone (DPC). CDR3 sequence reads: CASSLMGQGAYEQYF. The CDR3 DNA reads TGTGCCAGCAGCTTAATGGGACAGGGGGCATACGAGCAGTACTTC.